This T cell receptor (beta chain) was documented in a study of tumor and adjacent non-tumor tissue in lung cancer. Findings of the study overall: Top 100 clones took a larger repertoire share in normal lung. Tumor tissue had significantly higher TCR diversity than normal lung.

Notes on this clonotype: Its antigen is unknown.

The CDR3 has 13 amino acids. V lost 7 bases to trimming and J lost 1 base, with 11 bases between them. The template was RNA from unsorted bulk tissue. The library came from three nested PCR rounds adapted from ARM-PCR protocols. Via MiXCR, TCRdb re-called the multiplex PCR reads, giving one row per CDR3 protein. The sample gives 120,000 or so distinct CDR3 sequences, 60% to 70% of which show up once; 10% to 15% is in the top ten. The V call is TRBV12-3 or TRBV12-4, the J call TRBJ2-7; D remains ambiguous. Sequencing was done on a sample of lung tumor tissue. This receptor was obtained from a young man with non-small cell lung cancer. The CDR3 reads CASTFGPSYEQYF. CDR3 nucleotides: TGTGCCAGCACTTTTGGCCCTTCCTACGAGCAGTACTTC.